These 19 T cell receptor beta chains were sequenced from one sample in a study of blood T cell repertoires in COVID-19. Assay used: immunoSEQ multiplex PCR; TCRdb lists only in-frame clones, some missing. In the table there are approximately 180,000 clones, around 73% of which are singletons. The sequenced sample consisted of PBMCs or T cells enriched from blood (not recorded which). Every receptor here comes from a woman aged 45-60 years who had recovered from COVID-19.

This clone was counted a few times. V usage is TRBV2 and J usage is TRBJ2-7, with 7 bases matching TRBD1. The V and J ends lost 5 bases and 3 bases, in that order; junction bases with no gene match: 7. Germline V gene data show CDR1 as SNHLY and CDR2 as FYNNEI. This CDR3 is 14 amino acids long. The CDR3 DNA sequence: TGTGCCAGCAGTCGACAGGGACCCAACTACGAGCAGTACTTC. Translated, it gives CASSRQGPNYEQYF. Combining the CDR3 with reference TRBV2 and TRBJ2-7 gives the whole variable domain EPEVTQTPSHQVTQMGQEVILRCVPISNHLYFYWYRQILGQKVEFLVSFYNNEISEKSEIFDDQFSVERPDGSNFTLKIRSTKLEDSAMYFCASSRQGPNYEQYFGPGTRLTVT.

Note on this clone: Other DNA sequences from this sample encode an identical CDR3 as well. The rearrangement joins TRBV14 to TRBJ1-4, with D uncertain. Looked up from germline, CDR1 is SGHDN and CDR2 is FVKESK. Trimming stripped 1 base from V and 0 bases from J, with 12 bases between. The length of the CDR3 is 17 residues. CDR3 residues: CASSQAGHGATNEKLFF. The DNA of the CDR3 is TGTGCCAGCAGCCAAGCCGGTCACGGAGCAACTAATGAAAAACTGTTTTTT.

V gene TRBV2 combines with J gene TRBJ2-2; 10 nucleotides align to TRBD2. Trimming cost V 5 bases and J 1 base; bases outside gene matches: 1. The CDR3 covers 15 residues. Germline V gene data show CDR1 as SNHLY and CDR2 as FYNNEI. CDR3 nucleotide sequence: TGTGCCAGCAGTCGGACTAGCGGGAACACCGGGGAGCTGTTTTTT. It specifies CASSRTSGNTGELFF.

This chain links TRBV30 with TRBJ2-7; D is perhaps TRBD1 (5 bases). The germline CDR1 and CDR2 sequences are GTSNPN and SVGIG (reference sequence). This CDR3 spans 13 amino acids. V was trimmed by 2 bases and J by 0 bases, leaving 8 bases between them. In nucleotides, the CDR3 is TGTGCCTGGAGTACAGGTGGCTCCTACGAGCAGTACTTC. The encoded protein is CAWSTGGSYEQYF.

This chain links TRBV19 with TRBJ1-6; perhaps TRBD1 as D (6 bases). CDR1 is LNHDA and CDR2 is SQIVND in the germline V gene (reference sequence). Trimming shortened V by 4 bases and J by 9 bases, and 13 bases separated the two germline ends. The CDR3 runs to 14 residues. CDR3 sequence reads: CASSSGVQGSPLHF. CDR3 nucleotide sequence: TGTGCCAGTAGTAGCGGCGTACAGGGTTCACCCCTCCACTTT.

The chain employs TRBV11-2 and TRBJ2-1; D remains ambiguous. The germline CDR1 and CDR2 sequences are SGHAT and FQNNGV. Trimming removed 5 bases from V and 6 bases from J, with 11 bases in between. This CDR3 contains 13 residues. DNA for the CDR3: TGTGCCAGCAGCCCCCCCGGCGGCAATGAGCAGTTCTTC. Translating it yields CASSPPGGNEQFF.

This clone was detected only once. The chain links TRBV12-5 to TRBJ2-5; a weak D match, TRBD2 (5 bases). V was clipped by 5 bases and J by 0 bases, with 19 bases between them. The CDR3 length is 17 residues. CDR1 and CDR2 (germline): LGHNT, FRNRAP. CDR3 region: CASGPPPERRYQETQYF. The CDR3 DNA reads TGTGCTAGTGGTCCTCCTCCGGAGCGGAGGTACCAAGAGACCCAGTACTTC.

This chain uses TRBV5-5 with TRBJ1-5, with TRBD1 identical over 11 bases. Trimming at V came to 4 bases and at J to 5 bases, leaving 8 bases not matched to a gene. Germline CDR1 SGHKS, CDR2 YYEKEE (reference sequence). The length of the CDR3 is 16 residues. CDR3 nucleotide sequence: TGTGCCAGCAGCCGGACAGGGGGCCCAGGGGATCAGCCCCAGCATTTT. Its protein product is CASSRTGGPGDQPQHF.

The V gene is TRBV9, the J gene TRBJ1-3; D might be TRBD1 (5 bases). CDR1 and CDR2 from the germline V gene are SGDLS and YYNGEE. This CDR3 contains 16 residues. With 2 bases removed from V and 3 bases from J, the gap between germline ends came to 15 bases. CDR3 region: CASSVGEGAVGNTIYF. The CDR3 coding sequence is TGTGCCAGCAGCGTCGGAGAAGGGGCTGTTGGAAACACCATATATTTT.

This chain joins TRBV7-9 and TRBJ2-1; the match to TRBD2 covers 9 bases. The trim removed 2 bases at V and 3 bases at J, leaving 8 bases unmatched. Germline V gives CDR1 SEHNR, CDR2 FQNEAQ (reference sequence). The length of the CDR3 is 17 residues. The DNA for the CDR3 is TGTGCCAGCAGCTTACCGATACGACTAGCGGTCTACAATGAGCAGTTCTTC. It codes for CASSLPIRLAVYNEQFF.

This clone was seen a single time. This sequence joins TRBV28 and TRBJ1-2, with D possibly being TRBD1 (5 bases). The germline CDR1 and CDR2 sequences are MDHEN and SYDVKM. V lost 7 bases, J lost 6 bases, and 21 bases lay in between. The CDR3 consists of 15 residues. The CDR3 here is CASTPTGGTINGYTF. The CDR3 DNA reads TGTGCCAGCACCCCGACGGGGGGTACCATTAATGGCTACACCTTC.

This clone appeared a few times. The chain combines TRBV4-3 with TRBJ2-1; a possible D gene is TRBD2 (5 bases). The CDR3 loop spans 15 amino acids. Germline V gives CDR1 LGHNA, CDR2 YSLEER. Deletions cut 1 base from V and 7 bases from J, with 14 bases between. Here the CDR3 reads CASSQVSAGMNEQFF. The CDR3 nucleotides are TGCGCCAGCAGCCAAGTTAGCGCTGGGATGAATGAGCAGTTCTTC.

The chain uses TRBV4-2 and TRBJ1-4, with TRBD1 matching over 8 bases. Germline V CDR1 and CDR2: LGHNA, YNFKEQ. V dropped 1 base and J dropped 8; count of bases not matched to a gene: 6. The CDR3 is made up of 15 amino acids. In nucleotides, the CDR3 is TGTGCCAGCAGCCAAGGTGACAGGGGTCAGGAAAAACTGTTTTTT. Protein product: CASSQGDRGQEKLFF.

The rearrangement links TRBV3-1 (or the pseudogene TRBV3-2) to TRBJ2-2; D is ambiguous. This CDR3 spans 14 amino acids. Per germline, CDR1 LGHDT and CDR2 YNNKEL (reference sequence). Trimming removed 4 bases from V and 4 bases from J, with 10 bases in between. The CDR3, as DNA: TGTGCCAGCAGCCCGAATAGCCGCACCGGGGAGCTGTTTTTT. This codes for CASSPNSRTGELFF.

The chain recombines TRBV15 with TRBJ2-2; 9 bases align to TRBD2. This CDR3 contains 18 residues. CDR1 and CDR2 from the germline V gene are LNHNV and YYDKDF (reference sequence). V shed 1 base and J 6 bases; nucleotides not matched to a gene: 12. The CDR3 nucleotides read TGTGCCACCAGCAGAGTCTACCAGACTAGCGGCTACGCCGGGGAGCTGTTTTTT. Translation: CATSRVYQTSGYAGELFF.

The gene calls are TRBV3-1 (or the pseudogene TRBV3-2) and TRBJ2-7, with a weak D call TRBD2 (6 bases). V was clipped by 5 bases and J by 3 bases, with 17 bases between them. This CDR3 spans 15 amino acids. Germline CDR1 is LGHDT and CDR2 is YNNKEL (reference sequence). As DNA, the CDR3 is TGTGCCAGCAGCACGGGAGTTTCTGGCTTCTACGAGCAGTACTTC. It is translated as CASSTGVSGFYEQYF.

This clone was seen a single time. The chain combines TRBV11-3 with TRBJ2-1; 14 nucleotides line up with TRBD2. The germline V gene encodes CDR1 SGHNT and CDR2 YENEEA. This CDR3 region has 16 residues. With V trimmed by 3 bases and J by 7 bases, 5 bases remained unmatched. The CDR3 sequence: CASSFGTSGSTNEQFF. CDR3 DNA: TGTGCCAGCAGCTTCGGGACTAGCGGGAGCACAAATGAGCAGTTCTTC. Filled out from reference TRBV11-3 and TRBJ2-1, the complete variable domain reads EAGVVQSPRYKIIEKKQPVAFWCNPISGHNTLYWYLQNLGQGPELLIRYENEEAVDDSQLPKDRFSAERLKGVDSTLKIQPAELGDSAVYLCASSFGTSGSTNEQFFGPGTRLTVL.

Here the CDR3 reads CASSRGQSTDTQYF. The CDR3 DNA follows: TGTGCCAGCAGCCGGGGACAGAGCACAGATACGCAGTATTTT. V gene TRBV11-1 combines with J gene TRBJ2-3; 7 bases line up with TRBD1. V dropped 5 bases and J dropped 0; count of bases not matched to a gene: 2. The CDR3 spans 14 residues. The germline V gene has CDR1 SGHAT and CDR2 FQDESV (reference sequence). Full variable domain (remainder filled in from reference TRBV11-1 and TRBJ2-3): EAEVAQSPRYKITEKSQAVAFWCDPISGHATLYWYRQILGQGPELLVQFQDESVVDDSQLPKDRFSAERLKGVDSTLKIQPAELGDSAMYLCASSRGQSTDTQYFGPGTRLTVL.

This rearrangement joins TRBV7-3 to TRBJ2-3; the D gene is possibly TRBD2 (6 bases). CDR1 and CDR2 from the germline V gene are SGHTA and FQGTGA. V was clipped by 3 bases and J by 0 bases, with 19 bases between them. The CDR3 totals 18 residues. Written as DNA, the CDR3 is TGTGCCAGCAGCTTTGACGCTCCGCGGAGCGGGAGCACAGATACGCAGTATTTT. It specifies CASSFDAPRSGSTDTQYF.